The source of this T cell receptor (beta chain) is a study of blood T cell repertoires in COVID-19. V trimming: 0 bases; J trimming: 5 bases; junction bases outside the gene matches: 13. This CDR3 contains 18 residues. Germline V CDR1 and CDR2: LGHDT, YNNKEL (reference sequence). Data came from immunoSEQ multiplex PCR; TCRdb stores just in-frame clones and leaves some out. This sample has approximately 130,000 clones, with 86% found just once. The source of this sequence is a woman aged 45 to 65 who had recovered from COVID-19. What was sequenced was peripheral blood. The V call is TRBV3-1 (or the pseudogene TRBV3-2), the J call TRBJ1-1; 9 bases align to TRBD1. CDR3 nucleotide sequence: TGTGCCAGCAGCCAAGAATCCCCTGACAGGGGGGTCGATACTGAAGCTTTCTTT. As protein: CASSQESPDRGVDTEAFF.